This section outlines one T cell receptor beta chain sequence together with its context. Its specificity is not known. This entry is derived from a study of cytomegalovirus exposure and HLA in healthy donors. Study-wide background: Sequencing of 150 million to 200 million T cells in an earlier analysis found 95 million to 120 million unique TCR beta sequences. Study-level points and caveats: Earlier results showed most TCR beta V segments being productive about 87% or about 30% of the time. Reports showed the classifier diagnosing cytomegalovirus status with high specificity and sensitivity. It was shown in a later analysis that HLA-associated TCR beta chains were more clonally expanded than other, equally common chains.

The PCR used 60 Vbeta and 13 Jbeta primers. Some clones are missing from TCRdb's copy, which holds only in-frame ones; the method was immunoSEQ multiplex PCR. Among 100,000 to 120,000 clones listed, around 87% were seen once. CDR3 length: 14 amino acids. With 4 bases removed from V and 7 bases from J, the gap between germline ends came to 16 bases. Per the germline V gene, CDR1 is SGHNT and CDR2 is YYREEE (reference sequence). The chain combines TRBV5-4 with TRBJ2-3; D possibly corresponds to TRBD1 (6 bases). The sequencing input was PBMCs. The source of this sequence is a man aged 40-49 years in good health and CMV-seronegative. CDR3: CASSPDRLRNTQYF. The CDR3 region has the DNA TGTGCCAGCAGCCCCGACAGGTTACGAAATACGCAGTATTTT. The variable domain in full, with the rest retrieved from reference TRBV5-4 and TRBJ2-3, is ETGVTQSPTHLIKTRGQQVTLRCSSQSGHNTVSWYQQALGQGPQFIFQYYREEENGRGNFPPRFSGLQFPNYSSELNVNALELDDSALYLCASSPDRLRNTQYFGPGTRLTVL.